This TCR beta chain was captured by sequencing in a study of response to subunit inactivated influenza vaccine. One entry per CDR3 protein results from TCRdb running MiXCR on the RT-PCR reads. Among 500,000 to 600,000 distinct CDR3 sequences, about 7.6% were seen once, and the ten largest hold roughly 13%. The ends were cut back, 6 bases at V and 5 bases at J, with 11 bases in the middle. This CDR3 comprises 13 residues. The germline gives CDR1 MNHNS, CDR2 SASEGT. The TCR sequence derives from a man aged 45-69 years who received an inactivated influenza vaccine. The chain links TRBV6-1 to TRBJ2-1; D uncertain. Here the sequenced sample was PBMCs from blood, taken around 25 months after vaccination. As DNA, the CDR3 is TGTGCCAGCAGGTCTTGGTCCGACAATGAGCAGTTCTTC. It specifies CASRSWSDNEQFF.